These 21 T cell receptor beta chains came from one sample sequenced in a study of OX40 agonist ivuxolimab in advanced cancers. Produced via immunoSEQ multiplex PCR; TCRdb's table is partial and in-frame only. The sample consists of tens of thousands of clones, around four fifths of them appearing once. Sequencing was performed on CD4+ or CD8+ T cells sorted from blood, taken in a trial of the OX40 agonist ivuxolimab. These receptor sequences come from an adult with an advanced solid tumor such as melanoma, head and neck, liver or kidney cancer.

The chain combines TRBV7-2 with TRBJ2-1; the D call may be TRBD1 or TRBD2 (5 bases each). Germline CDR1 and CDR2: SGHTA and FQGNSA. The CDR3 spans 14 residues. V was shortened by 1 base and J by 8 bases, with 12 bases between the two germline ends. CDR3 nucleotide sequence: TGTGCCAGCAGCTTAGGGGGCGCGGGCGATGAGCAGTTCTTC. Protein: CASSLGGAGDEQFF.

The chain carries TRBV4-2 and TRBJ2-4, with 7 bases fitting TRBD1. The CDR3 consists of 16 residues. CDR1 LGHNA and CDR2 YNFKEQ come from the germline V gene. J was trimmed by 1 base and V by 4 bases; bases with no gene match: 7. Written as DNA, the CDR3 is TGTGCCAGCAGCCGGGGGCAACAGGGGGCCAAAAACATTCAGTACTTC. As protein: CASSRGQQGAKNIQYF.

The gene calls are TRBV11-3 and TRBJ2-5; 9 bases align to TRBD2. Germline assignment: CDR1 SGHNT and CDR2 YENEEA. Germline trimming cut 4 bases from V and 5 bases from J; bases unmatched to any gene: 5. The CDR3 consists of 14 residues. The CDR3 region has the DNA TGTGCCAGCAGCTCGTTAGCGGGAGCGGAGACCCAGTACTTC. Protein sequence: CASSSLAGAETQYF.

The J gene is TRBJ2-1, the V gene TRBV11-3; D gene uncertain. Trimming took 1 base from V and 2 from J, leaving 3 bases between them. The length of the CDR3 is 13 residues. Per the germline V gene, CDR1 is SGHNT and CDR2 is YENEEA. The DNA of the CDR3 is TGTGCCAGCAGCTTAGCCCCCTACAATGAGCAGTTCTTC. This translates into CASSLAPYNEQFF.

The chain employs TRBV19 and TRBJ2-1, with TRBD1 identical over 7 bases. Germline loops: CDR1 LNHDA, CDR2 SQIVND (reference sequence). The CDR3 contains 16 residues. After removal of 3 bases from V and 3 bases from J, the junction contained 8 bases not matched to a gene. The CDR3 is CASSMMRTGGYNEQFF. The DNA for the CDR3 is TGTGCCAGTAGTATGATGAGGACAGGTGGCTACAATGAGCAGTTCTTC.

Turning to this clone: Its ends do not fully match the called genes, so a read error is possible. V is TRBV7-7 and J is TRBJ1-1; D is ambiguous. The CDR3 is 13 residues long. Germline lookup yields CDR1 SSHAT and CDR2 FNYEAQ (reference sequence). CDR3 sequence (DNA): TGTGCTAGCAGCCCCGATTTGAACACTGAAGCTTTCTTT. Its translation is CASSPDLNTEAFF.

The genes are TRBV7-3 and TRBJ2-3; 11 bases map to TRBD2. This CDR3 region has 17 residues. V lost 8 bases to trimming and J lost 4 bases; unmatched junction nucleotides: 14. The germline CDR1 and CDR2 sequences are SGHTA and FQGTGA. The CDR3 DNA is TGTGCCAGCGTCCCTATAGGTAGCGGGAGGGTCGCAGATACGCAGTATTTT. Translation: CASVPIGSGRVADTQYF.

This rearrangement joins TRBV2 to TRBJ2-3, with 9 nucleotides matching TRBD2. V shed 4 bases and J 6 bases; nucleotides not matched to a gene: 8. Germline V gene data show CDR1 as SNHLY and CDR2 as FYNNEI. There are 15 residues in the CDR3. The CDR3 reads CASSVSSGRSDTQYF. As DNA, the CDR3 is TGTGCCAGCAGTGTCTCGAGCGGGAGGTCGGATACGCAGTATTTT.

CDR3 sequence (DNA): TGTGCCAGCAGTGTTGTATCCGGGGCCTATGGCTACACCTTC. Amino acid sequence: CASSVVSGAYGYTF. The V call is TRBV2, the J call TRBJ1-2; a weak D match, TRBD1 (5 bases). Trimming took off 4 bases at V and 4 bases at J, with 13 bases between the two ends. CDR1 and CDR2 (germline): SNHLY, FYNNEI. The CDR3 runs to 14 residues.

The chain recombines TRBV19 with TRBJ1-5; D call uncertain. The ends were cut back, 6 bases at V and 1 base at J, with 19 bases in the middle. The CDR3 runs to 17 residues. Germline CDR1 is LNHDA and CDR2 is SQIVND (reference sequence). DNA for the CDR3: TGTGCCAGTAGATCCCAACCGAACTACGGAAGCAATCAGCCCCAGCATTTT. It codes for CASRSQPNYGSNQPQHF. Together with reference TRBV19 and TRBJ1-5, the CDR3 gives the full variable domain: DGGITQSPKYLFRKEGQNVTLSCEQNLNHDAMYWYRQDPGQGLRLIYYSQIVNDFQKGDIAEGYSVSREKKESFPLTVTSAQKNPTAFYLCASRSQPNYGSNQPQHFGDGTRLSIL.

V is TRBV14 and J is TRBJ2-7, with 10 bases lining up with TRBD2. The CDR3 spans 17 residues. In germline, CDR1 is SGHDN, CDR2 FVKESK. After removal of 3 bases from V and 5 bases from J, the junction contained 13 bases not matched to a gene. The CDR3: CASSQVPPSGSYHEQYF. The DNA for the CDR3 is TGTGCCAGCAGCCAGGTCCCACCTAGCGGGAGTTACCACGAGCAGTACTTC.

The count of this clone is one. This sample includes further DNA sequences coding for the same CDR3. This rearrangement joins TRBV19 to TRBJ1-1; unclear D gene. The CDR3 length is 13 residues. V lost 5 bases, J lost 0 bases, and 7 bases lay in between. Germline-derived CDR1 and CDR2 are LNHDA and SQIVND (reference sequence). DNA for the CDR3: TGTGCCAGTAGTTTCACCCTGAACACTGAAGCTTTCTTT. This gives the protein CASSFTLNTEAFF.

This chain connects TRBV6-1 to TRBJ2-1; D possibly corresponds to TRBD2 (5 bases). Per the germline V gene, CDR1 is MNHNS and CDR2 is SASEGT. V was cut by 2 bases and J by 1 base, with 9 bases left in between. The CDR3 runs to 15 residues. CDR3 residues: CASSESTGSYNEQFF. The CDR3, as DNA: TGTGCCAGCAGTGAATCGACGGGGTCCTACAATGAGCAGTTCTTC.

The chain joins TRBV6-6 to TRBJ2-1, with 10 positions matching TRBD1. V lost 6 bases to trimming and J lost 8 bases; unmatched junction nucleotides: 10. Per germline, CDR1 MNHNY and CDR2 SVGAGI (reference sequence). There are 15 residues in the CDR3. The CDR3 protein is CASRRRQGAEDEQFF. The DNA for the CDR3 is TGTGCCAGCAGACGTAGACAGGGGGCAGAGGATGAGCAGTTCTTC.

This clone was picked up one time. V gene TRBV30 combines with J gene TRBJ2-7, with D perhaps being TRBD1 or TRBD2 (5 bases each). The CDR3 extends over 15 amino acids. Trimming took off 0 bases at V and 3 bases at J, with 15 bases between the two ends. Per germline, CDR1 GTSNPN and CDR2 SVGIG (reference sequence). The CDR3 spells CAWSVPPEGIYEQYF. The CDR3 nucleotides read TGTGCCTGGAGTGTACCCCCCGAGGGGATCTACGAGCAGTACTTC.

This clone was seen more than once but under ten times. Other nucleotide sequences from this sample produce the same CDR3. This sequence joins TRBV19 and TRBJ2-5; the D gene is possibly TRBD2 (5 bases). This CDR3 has 13 amino acids. In germline, CDR1 is LNHDA, CDR2 SQIVND (reference sequence). Deletions cut 5 bases from V and 2 bases from J, with 9 bases between. CDR3 protein: CASSLGLQETQYF. For the CDR3, the DNA is TGTGCCAGTAGTCTCGGACTTCAAGAGACCCAGTACTTC.

The rearrangement links TRBV11-3 to TRBJ2-7, with TRBD1 identical over 9 bases. CDR3 length: 14 residues. Germline values: CDR1 SGHNT, CDR2 YENEEA. Unmatched junction bases numbered 3, after V lost 5 bases and J lost 1 base. The CDR3, as DNA: TGTGCCAGCAGCCGCGGGACAGGGTCCTACGAGCAGTACTTC. Protein product: CASSRGTGSYEQYF.

J is TRBJ2-7 and V is TRBV5-1; no firm D call. V dropped 1 base and J dropped 1 base, with 6 bases sitting between them. CDR1 is SGHRS, CDR2 YFSETQ, per germline. This CDR3 is built from 13 residues. The CDR3 coding sequence is TGCGCCAGCAGCTTGCCAGAGTCCTACGAGCAGTACTTC. Its protein is CASSLPESYEQYF.

The chain employs TRBV6-5 and TRBJ2-4; tentatively, D is TRBD2 (6 bases). Per germline, CDR1 MNHEY and CDR2 SVGAGI. This CDR3 is built from 16 residues. Trimming removed 0 bases from V and 0 bases from J, with 9 bases in between. The CDR3 sequence is CASSYSGEVAKNIQYF. As DNA, the CDR3 is TGTGCCAGCAGTTACTCGGGGGAGGTAGCCAAAAACATTCAGTACTTC.

This clone was counted a single time. J is TRBJ2-3 and V is TRBV10-2; the match to TRBD2 covers 8 bases. Germline V lookup: CDR1 WSHSY, CDR2 SAAADI. This CDR3 comprises 17 residues. V gave up 10 bases and J gave up 3 bases; unmatched junction bases: 18. CDR3 region: CATLPGGAGSLTDTQYF. The CDR3 DNA reads as TGCGCCACCCTACCCGGGGGGGCGGGGAGCCTAACAGATACGCAGTATTTT.

This clone was seen just once. The rearrangement uses TRBV28 and TRBJ2-1; D remains ambiguous. Germline V CDR1 and CDR2: MDHEN, SYDVKM. Trimming pared 5 bases from V and 3 bases from J, leaving 17 bases between. The CDR3 is 16 residues long. The DNA for the CDR3 is TGTGCCAGCAGTCCTCGGGCCCATGCCTACTACAATGAGCAGTTCTTC. Its protein product is CASSPRAHAYYNEQFF. The full variable domain, in which reference TRBV28 and TRBJ2-1 provide the parts outside the CDR3, is DVKVTQSSRYLVKRTGEKVFLECVQDMDHENMFWYRQDPGLGLRLIYFSYDVKMKEKGDIPEGYSVSREKKERFSLILESASTNQTSMYLCASSPRAHAYYNEQFFGPGTRLTVL.